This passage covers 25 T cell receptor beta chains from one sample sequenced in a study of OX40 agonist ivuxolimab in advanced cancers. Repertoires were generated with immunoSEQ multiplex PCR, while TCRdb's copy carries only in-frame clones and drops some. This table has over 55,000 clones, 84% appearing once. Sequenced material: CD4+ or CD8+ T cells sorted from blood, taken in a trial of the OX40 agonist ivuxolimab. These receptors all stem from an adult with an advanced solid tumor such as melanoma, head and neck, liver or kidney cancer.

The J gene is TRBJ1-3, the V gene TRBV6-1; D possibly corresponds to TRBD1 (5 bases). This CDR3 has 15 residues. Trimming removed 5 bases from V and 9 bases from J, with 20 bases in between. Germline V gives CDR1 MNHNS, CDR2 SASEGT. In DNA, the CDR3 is TGTGCCAGCAGTTCTCCCCGGACGCAGGGTACCACCATATATTTT. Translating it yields CASSSPRTQGTTIYF.

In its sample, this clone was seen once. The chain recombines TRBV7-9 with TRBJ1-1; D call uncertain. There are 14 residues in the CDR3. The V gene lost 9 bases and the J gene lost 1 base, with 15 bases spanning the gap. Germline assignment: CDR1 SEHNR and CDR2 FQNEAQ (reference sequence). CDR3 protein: CASSGPSANTEAFF. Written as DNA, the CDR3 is TGTGCCAGTTCCGGCCCTTCGGCGAACACTGAAGCTTTCTTT.

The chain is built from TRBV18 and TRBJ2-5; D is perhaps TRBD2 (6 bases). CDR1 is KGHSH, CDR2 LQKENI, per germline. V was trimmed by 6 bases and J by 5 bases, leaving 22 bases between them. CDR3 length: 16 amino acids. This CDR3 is CASSPSGTPRGETQYF. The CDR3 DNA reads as TGTGCCAGCTCGCCGTCAGGTACCCCACGGGGGGAGACCCAGTACTTC.

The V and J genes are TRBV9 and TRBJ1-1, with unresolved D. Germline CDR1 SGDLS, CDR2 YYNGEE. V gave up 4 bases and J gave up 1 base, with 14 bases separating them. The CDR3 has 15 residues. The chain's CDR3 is CASSSLGRRNTEAFF. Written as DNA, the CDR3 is TGTGCCAGCAGCTCTTTAGGACGGAGGAACACTGAAGCTTTCTTT.

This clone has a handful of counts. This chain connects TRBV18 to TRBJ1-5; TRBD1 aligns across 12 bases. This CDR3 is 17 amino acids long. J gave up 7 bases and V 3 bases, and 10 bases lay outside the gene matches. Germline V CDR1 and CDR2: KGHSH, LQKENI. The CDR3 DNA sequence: TGTGCCAGCTCACCTCTTCCCCCGGGACAGGGGGCCCAGCCCCAGCATTTT. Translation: CASSPLPPGQGAQPQHF.

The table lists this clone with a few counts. CDR3 sequence (DNA): TGTGCCAGCAGCAAGACAGGGGGCCTAAGCAATCAGCCCCAGCATTTT. Its translation is CASSKTGGLSNQPQHF. The rearrangement links TRBV7-8 to TRBJ1-5; TRBD1 matches at 10 bases. The J segment lost 1 base and the V segment lost 5 bases, leaving 5 bases of the junction unmatched. The germline V gene encodes CDR1 SGHVS and CDR2 FQNEAQ. The CDR3 spans 16 residues.

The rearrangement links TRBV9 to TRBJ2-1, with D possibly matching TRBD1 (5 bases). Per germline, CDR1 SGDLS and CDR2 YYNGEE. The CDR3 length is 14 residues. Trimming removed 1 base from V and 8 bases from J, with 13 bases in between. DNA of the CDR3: TGTGCCAGCAGCGTACGCCAGGGTGCCGATGAGCAGTTCTTC. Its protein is CASSVRQGADEQFF.

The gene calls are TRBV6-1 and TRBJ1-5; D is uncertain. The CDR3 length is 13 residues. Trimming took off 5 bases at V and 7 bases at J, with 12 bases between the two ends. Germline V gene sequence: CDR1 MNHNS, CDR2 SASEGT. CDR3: CASSTTRSQPQHF. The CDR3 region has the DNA TGTGCCAGCAGTACCACAAGGAGCCAGCCCCAGCATTTT.

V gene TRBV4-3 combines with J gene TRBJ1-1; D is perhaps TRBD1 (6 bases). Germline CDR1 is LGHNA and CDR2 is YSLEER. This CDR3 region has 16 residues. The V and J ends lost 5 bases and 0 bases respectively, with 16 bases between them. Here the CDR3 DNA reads TGCGCCAGCAGCTCACAGACAGGATATATGAACACTGAAGCTTTCTTT. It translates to CASSSQTGYMNTEAFF.

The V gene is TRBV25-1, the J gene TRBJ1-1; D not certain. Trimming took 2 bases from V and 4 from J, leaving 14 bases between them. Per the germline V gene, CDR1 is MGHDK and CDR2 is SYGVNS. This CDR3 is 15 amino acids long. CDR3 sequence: CASSEVGLRGTEAFF. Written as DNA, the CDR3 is TGTGCCAGCAGTGAAGTAGGCCTACGGGGCACTGAAGCTTTCTTT.

CDR3 in amino acids: CASSQDYQGSAGELFF. In nucleotides, the CDR3 is TGTGCCAGCAGCCAAGATTATCAGGGAAGTGCCGGGGAGCTGTTTTTT. The chain employs TRBV4-2 and TRBJ2-2, with a possible D match to TRBD1 (5 bases). The CDR3 runs 16 residues. V shed 0 bases and J shed 6 bases, with 14 bases lying between them. Looked up from germline, CDR1 is LGHNA and CDR2 is YNFKEQ.

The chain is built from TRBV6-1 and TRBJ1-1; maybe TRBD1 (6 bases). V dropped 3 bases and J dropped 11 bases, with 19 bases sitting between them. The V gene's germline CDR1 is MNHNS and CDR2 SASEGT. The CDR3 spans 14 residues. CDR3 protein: CASSDAGARGMAFF. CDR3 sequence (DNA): TGTGCCAGCAGTGATGCAGGGGCGCGAGGGATGGCTTTCTTT.

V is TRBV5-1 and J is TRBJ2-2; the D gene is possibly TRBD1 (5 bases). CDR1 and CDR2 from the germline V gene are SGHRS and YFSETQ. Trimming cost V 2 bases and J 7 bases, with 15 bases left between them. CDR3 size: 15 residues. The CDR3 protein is CASSLLSGPDGELFF. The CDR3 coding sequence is TGCGCCAGCAGCTTACTATCAGGGCCAGACGGGGAGCTGTTTTTT.

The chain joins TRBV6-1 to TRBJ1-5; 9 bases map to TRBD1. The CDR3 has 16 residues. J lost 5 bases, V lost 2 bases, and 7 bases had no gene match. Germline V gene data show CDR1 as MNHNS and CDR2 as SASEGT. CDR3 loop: CASSERWTGVDQPQHF. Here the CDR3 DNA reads TGTGCCAGCAGTGAAAGGTGGACAGGGGTGGATCAGCCCCAGCATTTT.

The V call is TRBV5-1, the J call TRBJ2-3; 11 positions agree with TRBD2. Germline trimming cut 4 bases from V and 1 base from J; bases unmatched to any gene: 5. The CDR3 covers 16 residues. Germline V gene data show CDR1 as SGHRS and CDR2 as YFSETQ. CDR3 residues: CASSRELAGGTDTQYF. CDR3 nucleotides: TGCGCCAGCAGCAGGGAACTAGCGGGGGGCACAGATACGCAGTATTTT.

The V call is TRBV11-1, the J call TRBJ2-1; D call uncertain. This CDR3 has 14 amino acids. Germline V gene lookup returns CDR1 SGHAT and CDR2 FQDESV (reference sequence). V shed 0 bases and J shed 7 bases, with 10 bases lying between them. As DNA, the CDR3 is TGTGCCAGCAGCTTAGCGCGCAATAGAAATGAGCAGTTCTTC. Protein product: CASSLARNRNEQFF.

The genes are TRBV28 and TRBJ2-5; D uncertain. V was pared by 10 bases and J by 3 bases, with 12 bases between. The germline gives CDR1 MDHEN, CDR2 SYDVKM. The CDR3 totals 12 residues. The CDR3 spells CATRSWKETQYF. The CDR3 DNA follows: TGTGCCACCAGGAGCTGGAAAGAGACCCAGTACTTC. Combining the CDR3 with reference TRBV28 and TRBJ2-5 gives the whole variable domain DVKVTQSSRYLVKRTGEKVFLECVQDMDHENMFWYRQDPGLGLRLIYFSYDVKMKEKGDIPEGYSVSREKKERFSLILESASTNQTSMYLCATRSWKETQYFGPGTRLLVL.

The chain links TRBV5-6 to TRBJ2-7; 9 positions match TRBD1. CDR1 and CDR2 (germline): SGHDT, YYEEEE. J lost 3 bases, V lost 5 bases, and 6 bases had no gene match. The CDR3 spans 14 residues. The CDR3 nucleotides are TGTGCCAGCAGGGGTTGGGACAGGGACTACGAGCAGTACTTC. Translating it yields CASRGWDRDYEQYF. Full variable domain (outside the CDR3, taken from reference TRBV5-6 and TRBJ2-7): DAGVTQSPTHLIKTRGQQVTLRCSPKSGHDTVSWYQQALGQGPQFIFQYYEEEERQRGNFPDRFSGHQFPNYSSELNVNALLLGDSALYLCASRGWDRDYEQYFGPGTRLTVT.

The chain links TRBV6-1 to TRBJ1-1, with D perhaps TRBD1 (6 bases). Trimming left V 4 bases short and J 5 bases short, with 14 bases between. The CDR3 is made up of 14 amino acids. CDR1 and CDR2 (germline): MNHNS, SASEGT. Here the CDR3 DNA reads TGTGCCAGCAGTGTAGGGGACACACGGACTGAAGCTTTCTTT. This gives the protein CASSVGDTRTEAFF.

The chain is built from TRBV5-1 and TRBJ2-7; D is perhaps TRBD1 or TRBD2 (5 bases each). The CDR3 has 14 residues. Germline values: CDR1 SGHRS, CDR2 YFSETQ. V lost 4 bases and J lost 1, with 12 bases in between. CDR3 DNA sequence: TGCGCCAGCAGCCCGGGGCTGAGGTCCTACGAGCAGTACTTC. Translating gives CASSPGLRSYEQYF. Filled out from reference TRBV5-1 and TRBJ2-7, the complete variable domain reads KAGVTQTPRYLIKTRGQQVTLSCSPISGHRSVSWYQQTPGQGLQFLFEYFSETQRNKGNFPGRFSGRQFSNSRSEMNVSTLELGDSALYLCASSPGLRSYEQYFGPGTRLTVT.

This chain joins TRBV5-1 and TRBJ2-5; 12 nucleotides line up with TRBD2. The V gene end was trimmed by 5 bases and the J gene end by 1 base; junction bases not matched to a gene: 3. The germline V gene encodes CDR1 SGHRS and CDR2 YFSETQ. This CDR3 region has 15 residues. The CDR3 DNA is TGCGCCAGCAGTCGACTAGCGGGAGCCCAAGAGACCCAGTACTTC. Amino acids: CASSRLAGAQETQYF.

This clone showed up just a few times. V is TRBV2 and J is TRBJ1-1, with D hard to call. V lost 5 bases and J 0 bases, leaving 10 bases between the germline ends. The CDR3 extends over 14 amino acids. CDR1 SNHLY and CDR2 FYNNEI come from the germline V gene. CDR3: CASSPGFMNTEAFF. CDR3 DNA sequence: TGTGCCAGCAGTCCGGGGTTCATGAACACTGAAGCTTTCTTT.

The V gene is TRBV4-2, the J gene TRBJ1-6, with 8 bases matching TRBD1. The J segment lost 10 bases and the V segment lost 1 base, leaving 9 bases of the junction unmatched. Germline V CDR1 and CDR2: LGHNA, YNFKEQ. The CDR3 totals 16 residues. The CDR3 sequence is CASSQARGQVGSPLHF. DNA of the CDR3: TGTGCCAGCAGCCAAGCGCGGGGACAGGTTGGATCACCCCTCCACTTT.

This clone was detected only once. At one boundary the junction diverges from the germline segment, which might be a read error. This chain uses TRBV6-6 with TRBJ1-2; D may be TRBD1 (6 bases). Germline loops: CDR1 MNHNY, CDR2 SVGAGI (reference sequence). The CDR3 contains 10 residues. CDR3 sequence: CASSSGVISF. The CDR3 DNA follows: TGTGCCAGCAGTTCAGGGGTTATTTCCTTC.

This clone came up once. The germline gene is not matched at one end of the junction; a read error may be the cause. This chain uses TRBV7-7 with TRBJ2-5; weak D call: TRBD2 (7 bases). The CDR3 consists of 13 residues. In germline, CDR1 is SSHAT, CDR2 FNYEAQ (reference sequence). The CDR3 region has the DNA TGTGCTAGCAGCTTAGGGAGGGGGGAGACCCAGTACTTC. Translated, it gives CASSLGRGETQYF.